Detailed here is one T cell receptor (beta chain). PCR primers comprised 60 Vbeta and 13 Jbeta primers. Generated by immunoSEQ multiplex PCR, the TCRdb table keeps only in-frame clones and is missing some. The sample holds about 150,000 clones, 77% seen once. Trimming stripped 3 bases from V and 0 bases from J, with 6 bases between. CDR3 size: 15 residues. Per the germline V gene, CDR1 is MRHNA and CDR2 is SNTAGT. The data were taken from a study of cytomegalovirus exposure and HLA in healthy donors. About the research overall: Some 85 million unique TCRs from HLA-typed donors were held in an early data release.

V gene TRBV6-4 combines with J gene TRBJ2-6, with unresolved D. Sequencing used PBMCs. This receptor was obtained from a man aged 30 to 45 in good health and CMV-seronegative. CDR3 DNA sequence: TGTGCCAGCAGTGAAGCGTACTCTGGGGCCAACGTCCTGACTTTC. Amino acid sequence: CASSEAYSGANVLTF.